This T cell receptor beta chain came from a study of early T cells in non-severe SARS-CoV-2 infection. The V and J ends lost 6 bases and 10 bases, in that order; junction bases with no gene match: 7. The V gene's germline CDR1 is MDHEN and CDR2 SYDVKM. This CDR3 has 15 amino acids. Individual cDNA molecules received unique molecular identifiers. TCRdb independently ran MiXCR on the 5' RACE reads; one entry per CDR3 protein. Of tens of thousands of distinct CDR3 sequences listed, 12% are singletons. Notes on the study in general: The study's VDJdb matching favored anti-spike CD8 responses and missed private and CD4 specificities.

In the case of this clonotype: Its specificity is unknown.

The genes are TRBV28 and TRBJ2-1; 15 nucleotides match TRBD2. The source is an adult who was a healthcare worker with PCR-confirmed SARS-CoV-2 infection or an uninfected control (not recorded which). Sequenced sample: whole blood. The CDR3 is CASSPGTSGRQEQFF. The CDR3 DNA sequence: TGTGCCAGCAGCCCCGGGACTAGCGGGAGGCAAGAGCAGTTCTTC.